A single sample gave rise to the 18 T cell receptor beta chains below, sequenced in a study of molecular identifiers for immune sequencing clone quantification. TCRdb re-called the PCR reads through MiXCR, storing one row per CDR3 protein. The sample yields around 470,000 distinct CDR3 sequences, less than 30% seen once. Sequencing was done on a sample of naive CD8+ T cells from blood, with Jurkat cell RNA spiked in. Subset given: FACS-sorted CD8+CD4-CCR7+CD45RA+ naive T cells. These receptors were obtained from a human donor in good health. Some libraries in this study had Jurkat cell RNA spiked in.

For this clonotype: Being one base from a much bigger clone, this may be a read error. V and J are TRBV24-1 and TRBJ1-5; D not certain. This CDR3 contains 13 residues. Per the germline V gene, CDR1 is KGHDR and CDR2 is SFDVKD. CDR3 region: CVTSDSANQPQHF. In DNA form, the CDR3 reads TGTGTCACCAGTGATTCGGCGAATCAGCCCCAGCATTTT.

The chain uses TRBV12-3 or TRBV12-4 and TRBJ1-1, with 7 bases lining up with TRBD1. The CDR3 covers 11 residues. The V segment lost 3 bases and the J segment 14 bases; nucleotides outside the gene matches: 6. The CDR3 nucleotides are TGTGCCAGCAGTTTGGGACAGTGGGCGTTCTTT. Amino acids: CASSLGQWAFF.

V usage is TRBV6-5 and J usage is TRBJ2-7; D is perhaps TRBD1 (6 bases). V was pared by 2 bases and J by 2 bases, with 16 bases between. The CDR3 has 16 amino acids. The germline V gene encodes CDR1 MNHEY and CDR2 SVGAGI. The CDR3 here is CASSYGTGPLTYEQYF. The CDR3 bases are TGTGCCAGCAGTTACGGCACAGGGCCCCTAACCTACGAGCAGTACTTC.

V and J are TRBV6-1 and TRBJ1-1; TRBD1 is a possible D gene (6 bases). V shed 5 bases and J shed 1 base, with 14 bases lying between them. CDR3 length equals 15 residues. Germline V gene lookup returns CDR1 MNHNS and CDR2 SASEGT. The CDR3 region has the DNA TGTGCCAGCAGTCCCCACAGGGCGTGGAACACTGAAGCTTTCTTT. Translating gives CASSPHRAWNTEAFF.

In its sample, this clonotype was seen a few times. V usage is TRBV5-1 and J usage is TRBJ2-2; D may be TRBD2 (5 bases). V gave up 3 bases and J gave up 2 bases, with 14 bases separating them. Germline loops: CDR1 SGHRS, CDR2 YFSETQ. The CDR3 contains 16 residues. CDR3 in amino acids: CASSSGWGRNTGELFF. The CDR3 DNA sequence: TGCGCCAGCAGCTCGGGATGGGGTCGTAACACCGGGGAGCTGTTTTTT. Using reference TRBV5-1 and TRBJ2-2 for the parts outside the CDR3, the full variable domain is KAGVTQTPRYLIKTRGQQVTLSCSPISGHRSVSWYQQTPGQGLQFLFEYFSETQRNKGNFPGRFSGRQFSNSRSEMNVSTLELGDSALYLCASSSGWGRNTGELFFGEGSRLTVL.

This clonotype was observed a handful of times. The chain's CDR3 is CASSWTSGDLVNEQFF. The CDR3 DNA reads as TGCGCCAGCAGCTGGACTAGCGGGGACCTAGTTAATGAGCAGTTCTTC. The rearrangement joins TRBV5-1 to TRBJ2-1; 12 nucleotides match TRBD2. This CDR3 comprises 16 residues. V trimming: 3 bases; J trimming: 7 bases; junction bases outside the gene matches: 8. CDR1 and CDR2 (germline): SGHRS, YFSETQ.

This clonotype was seen a few times. CDR3 sequence: CASSAGGHEQYF. CDR3 DNA: TGTGCCAGCTCGGCGGGAGGTCACGAGCAGTACTTC. The genes are TRBV6-2 or TRBV6-3 and TRBJ2-7, with 8 bases matching TRBD2. The germline CDR1 and CDR2 sequences are MNHEY and SVGEGT. The trim removed 8 bases at V and 5 bases at J, leaving 5 bases unmatched. CDR3 size: 12 residues.

This clonotype was recorded a few times. This chain joins TRBV30 and TRBJ2-6, with D uncertain. The V gene lost 3 bases and the J gene lost 4 bases, with 19 bases spanning the gap. CDR1 is GTSNPN, CDR2 SVGIG, per germline (reference sequence). This CDR3 contains 17 residues. CDR3 DNA: TGTGCCTGGAGCGGGTTGGTCACTGAAGCGGGGGCCAACGTCCTGACTTTC. It specifies CAWSGLVTEAGANVLTF.

Concerning this clonotype itself: A much larger clone lies a single base off, so this may be a read error. The CDR3 here is CANRHPSSDPTEAFF. The CDR3 DNA is TGTGCCAACAGGCATCCGTCTTCCGACCCAACTGAAGCTTTCTTT. The V and J genes are TRBV7-9 and TRBJ1-1; tentative D call: TRBD1 (5 bases). Trimming left V 10 bases short and J 5 bases short, with 23 bases between. Germline CDR1 and CDR2: SEHNR and FQNEAQ (reference sequence). The CDR3 has 15 amino acids.

This clonotype occurred a few times. V gene TRBV7-2 combines with J gene TRBJ2-7; D might be TRBD2 (6 bases). CDR1 SGHTA and CDR2 FQGNSA come from the germline V gene. The V end lost 4 bases, the J end lost 2 bases, and 12 bases lay between the germline ends. There are 14 residues in the CDR3. In DNA form, the CDR3 reads TGTGCCAGCAGCTCCTTGGGGGGACCCTACGAGCAGTACTTC. This encodes CASSSLGGPYEQYF. The full variable domain, its missing parts supplied by reference TRBV7-2 and TRBJ2-7, is GAGVSQSPSNKVTEKGKDVELRCDPISGHTALYWYRQSLGQGLEFLIYFQGNSAPDKSGLPSDRFSAERTGGSVSTLTIQRTQQEDSAVYLCASSSLGGPYEQYFGPGTRLTVT.

This clonotype was detected ten times or more. The chain has TRBV3-1 and TRBJ1-2; D is undetermined. The V end was cut by 3 bases, the J end by 0 bases, with 5 bases between. CDR3 size: 13 residues. CDR1 is LGHDT and CDR2 is YNNKEL in the germline V gene (reference sequence). DNA of the CDR3: TGTGCCAGCAGCCACGCCACTAACTATGGCTACACCTTC. Its translation is CASSHATNYGYTF. The whole variable domain, filled in from reference TRBV3-1 and TRBJ1-2, reads DTAVSQTPKYLVTQMGNDKSIKCEQNLGHDTMYWYKQDSKKFLKIMFSYNNKELIINETVPNRFSPKSPDKAHLNLHINSLELGDSAVYFCASSHATNYGYTFGSGTRLTVV.

The sample holds many counts of this clonotype. The chain uses TRBV20-1 and TRBJ1-4; D call uncertain. The CDR3 spans 17 residues. Germline V CDR1 and CDR2: DFQATT, SNEGSKA (reference sequence). With 0 bases removed from V and 1 base from J, the gap between germline ends came to 15 bases. The CDR3 here is CSARDQEAVVTNEKLFF. CDR3 bases: TGCAGTGCTAGAGATCAGGAGGCTGTAGTAACTAATGAAAAACTGTTTTTT.

The V gene is TRBV6-5, the J gene TRBJ2-1; 9 positions match TRBD2. Per germline, CDR1 MNHEY and CDR2 SVGAGI. The ends lost 4 bases at V and 1 base at J; junction bases unmatched: 20. The CDR3 contains 21 residues. The CDR3, as DNA: TGTGCCAGCAGTTCCCCAAGGGTTTTGGCGGGGGGGCTTGTATCCTACAATGAGCAGTTCTTC. Translating gives CASSSPRVLAGGLVSYNEQFF.

Concerning this clonotype: Germline and junction disagree at one end, which may indicate a read error. This CDR3 reads CASSLETAYEQCF. The DNA for the CDR3 is TGCGCCAGCAGCTTGGAAACCGCCTACGAGCAGTGCTTC. V is TRBV5-1 and J is TRBJ2-7; D is ambiguous. Germline CDR1 reads SGHRS; CDR2 reads YFSETQ. This CDR3 comprises 13 residues.

The chain employs TRBV6-5 and TRBJ2-7; TRBD1 matches at 12 bases. V lost 2 bases and J lost 3; bases outside the gene matches: 2. Per the germline V gene, CDR1 is MNHEY and CDR2 is SVGAGI. This CDR3 region has 15 residues. CDR3 loop: CASSYGTGGDYEQYF. In DNA form, the CDR3 reads TGTGCCAGCAGTTACGGGACAGGGGGCGACTACGAGCAGTACTTC.

The V gene is TRBV5-6, the J gene TRBJ1-1; 9 positions agree with TRBD1. The CDR3 is made up of 15 amino acids. Germline-derived CDR1 and CDR2 are SGHDT and YYEEEE. Germline trimming cut 2 bases from V and 5 bases from J; bases unmatched to any gene: 7. The CDR3 sequence: CASSFVTGGWTEAFF. The CDR3 DNA sequence: TGTGCCAGCAGCTTTGTGACAGGGGGTTGGACTGAAGCTTTCTTT.

The chain combines TRBV29-1 with TRBJ2-7, with 8 bases aligning to TRBD2. V was clipped by 7 bases and J by 5 bases; unmatched bases: 13. The CDR3 totals 14 residues. Germline V gene sequence: CDR1 SQVTM, CDR2 ANQGSEA. As DNA, the CDR3 is TGCAGCGCCTTAAGTAGCGGGATCCCAAACGAGCAGTACTTC. It specifies CSALSSGIPNEQYF.

Many counts were recorded for this clonotype. The V call is TRBV14, the J call TRBJ1-1; TRBD1 might be the D (5 bases). CDR1 SGHDN and CDR2 FVKESK come from the germline V gene. Deletions cut 3 bases from V and 5 bases from J, with 16 bases between. This CDR3 has 15 amino acids. As DNA, the CDR3 is TGTGCCAGCAGCCACCTTAGTGGGGGGGGGACTGAAGCTTTCTTT. It codes for CASSHLSGGGTEAFF.